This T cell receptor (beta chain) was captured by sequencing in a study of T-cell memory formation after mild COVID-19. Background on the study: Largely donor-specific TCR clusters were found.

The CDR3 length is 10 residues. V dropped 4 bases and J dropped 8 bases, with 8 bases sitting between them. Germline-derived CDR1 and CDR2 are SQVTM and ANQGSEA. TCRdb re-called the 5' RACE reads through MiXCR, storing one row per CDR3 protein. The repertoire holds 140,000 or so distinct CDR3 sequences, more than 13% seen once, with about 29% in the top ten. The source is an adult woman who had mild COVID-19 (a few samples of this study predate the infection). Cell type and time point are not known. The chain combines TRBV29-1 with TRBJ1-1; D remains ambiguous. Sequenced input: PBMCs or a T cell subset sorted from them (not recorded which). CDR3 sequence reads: CSVAIHEAFF. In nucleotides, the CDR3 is TGCAGCGTTGCAATCCACGAAGCTTTCTTT.